Presented here are 21 T cell receptor beta chains from one specimen sequenced in a study of blood T cell repertoires in COVID-19. Assay used: immunoSEQ multiplex PCR; TCRdb lists only in-frame clones, some missing. In the table there are 30,000 to 35,000 clones, around 88% of which are singletons. Sequencing was performed on peripheral blood. The receptors shown here come from a woman aged 70-85 years with active COVID-19.

The rearrangement joins TRBV6-5 to TRBJ2-7, with 9 positions matching TRBD1. The CDR3 covers 13 residues. Trimming removed 6 bases from V and 5 bases from J; junction bases left unmatched: 5. Per germline, CDR1 MNHEY and CDR2 SVGAGI. The DNA for the CDR3 is TGTGCCAGCAGCGGGACAGGGCTTCACGAGCAGTACTTC. Protein product: CASSGTGLHEQYF.

The chain couples TRBV29-1 to TRBJ2-7; TRBD2 aligns across 9 bases. Germline V gene sequence: CDR1 SQVTM, CDR2 ANQGSEA. This CDR3 contains 13 residues. The junction had 5 bases not matched to a gene; V was cut back by 4 bases and J by 4 bases. The CDR3 DNA reads TGCAGCGTTGTCCTAGCGGGGAGGTACGAGCAGTACTTC. Translated, it gives CSVVLAGRYEQYF.

This clone turned up a few times. The genes are TRBV3-1 (or the pseudogene TRBV3-2) and TRBJ1-2, with 8 bases identical to TRBD1. CDR1 LGHDT and CDR2 YNNKEL come from the germline V gene (reference sequence). Trimming at V came to 4 bases and at J to 5 bases, leaving 6 bases not matched to a gene. The CDR3 consists of 14 residues. The DNA for the CDR3 is TGTGCCAGCAGCCCTCGGACAGGGAGTTATGGCTACACCTTC. Residues: CASSPRTGSYGYTF.

V usage is TRBV13 and J usage is TRBJ2-2, with unresolved D. Trimming left V 5 bases short and J 2 bases short, with 6 bases between. Germline CDR1 reads PRHDT; CDR2 reads FYEKMQ (reference sequence). The CDR3 is made up of 13 amino acids. CDR3 in amino acids: CASSQDNTGELFF. CDR3 bases: TGTGCCAGCAGCCAGGATAACACCGGGGAGCTGTTTTTT.

The chain employs TRBV9 and TRBJ1-3; no reliable D call. V was trimmed by 0 bases and J by 4 bases, leaving 5 bases between them. This CDR3 spans 13 amino acids. Per the germline V gene, CDR1 is SGDLS and CDR2 is YYNGEE. The CDR3 region is CASSVDMGNTIYF. The CDR3, as DNA: TGTGCCAGCAGCGTAGATATGGGAAACACCATATATTTT.

About this clone itself: This CDR3 is also generated by other DNA sequences in the sample. The chain links TRBV5-1 to TRBJ2-2, with D unclear. V lost 0 bases and J 4 bases, leaving 4 bases between the germline ends. Germline CDR1 is SGHRS and CDR2 is YFSETQ. This CDR3 contains 13 residues. In DNA, the CDR3 is TGCGCCAGCAGCTTGGATAGCACCGGGGAGCTGTTTTTT. It yields the protein CASSLDSTGELFF. Full variable domain (remainder filled in from reference TRBV5-1 and TRBJ2-2): KAGVTQTPRYLIKTRGQQVTLSCSPISGHRSVSWYQQTPGQGLQFLFEYFSETQRNKGNFPGRFSGRQFSNSRSEMNVSTLELGDSALYLCASSLDSTGELFFGEGSRLTVL.

The V call is TRBV7-9, the J call TRBJ2-1; TRBD2 matches 8 bases. The V gene's germline CDR1 is SEHNR and CDR2 FQNEAQ (reference sequence). The CDR3 is 15 residues long. Losses at the gene ends were 3 bases for V and 8 bases for J; bases not matched to a gene: 9. This chain's CDR3 is CASSLGRGAVDEQFF. The CDR3 nucleotides are TGTGCCAGCAGCTTGGGGCGGGGGGCGGTAGATGAGCAGTTCTTC.

The rearrangement uses TRBV10-3 and TRBJ1-2; D is uncertain. Trimming took off 0 bases at V and 4 bases at J, with 6 bases between the two ends. This CDR3 has 13 amino acids. CDR1 is ENHRY and CDR2 is SYGVKD in the germline V gene. The CDR3 loop is CAISESMAYGYTF. The CDR3 DNA follows: TGTGCCATCAGTGAGTCGATGGCCTATGGCTACACCTTC.

The V call is TRBV5-4, the J call TRBJ2-3; TRBD1 agrees at 8 bases. With V trimmed by 6 bases and J by 2 bases, 11 bases remained unmatched. Germline V gives CDR1 SGHNT, CDR2 YYREEE (reference sequence). The CDR3 length is 16 residues. The CDR3 sequence is CASTKRTGSDTDTQYF. CDR3 sequence (DNA): TGTGCCAGCACCAAAAGGACAGGGTCTGACACAGATACGCAGTATTTT.

DNA of the CDR3: TGTGCCAGCAGCGCCCGAGCGGGGCTAGCCAAAAACATTCAGTACTTC. This sequence encodes CASSARAGLAKNIQYF. The V call is TRBV9, the J call TRBJ2-4; 7 bases are a match to TRBD2. The CDR3 runs to 16 residues. CDR1 SGDLS and CDR2 YYNGEE come from the germline V gene. V dropped 3 bases and J dropped 0; count of bases not matched to a gene: 6.

The V gene is TRBV18, the J gene TRBJ2-6, with 7 bases identical to TRBD1. V was clipped by 5 bases and J by 3 bases; unmatched bases: 4. The CDR3 extends over 15 amino acids. Looked up from germline, CDR1 is KGHSH and CDR2 is LQKENI. The DNA of the CDR3 is TGTGCCAGCTCAGCGCAGGGGGTTGGGGCCAACGTCCTGACTTTC. This sequence encodes CASSAQGVGANVLTF. The full variable domain, completed using reference TRBV18 and TRBJ2-6, is NAGVMQNPRHLVRRRGQEARLRCSPMKGHSHVYWYRQLPEEGLKFMVYLQKENIIDESGMPKERFSAEFPKEGPSILRIQQVVRGDSAAYFCASSAQGVGANVLTFGAGSRLTVL.

This chain links TRBV6-5 with TRBJ2-5, with 11 nucleotides matching TRBD2. The CDR3 spans 15 residues. V trimming: 6 bases; J trimming: 3 bases; junction bases outside the gene matches: 6. Germline assignment: CDR1 MNHEY and CDR2 SVGAGI. The CDR3 DNA reads TGTGCCAGCAGCTGGACTAGCGGGCCGGAAGAGACCCAGTACTTC. Translated: CASSWTSGPEETQYF.

The V and J genes are TRBV19 and TRBJ2-7; the match to TRBD1 covers 10 bases. The trim removed 5 bases at V and 6 bases at J, leaving 10 bases unmatched. This CDR3 has 15 residues. Germline lookup yields CDR1 LNHDA and CDR2 SQIVND (reference sequence). The CDR3 loop reads CASSALRQGAGEQYF. CDR3 DNA sequence: TGTGCCAGTAGTGCCTTACGACAGGGGGCGGGCGAGCAGTACTTC.

The chain couples TRBV29-1 to TRBJ1-2; D is possibly TRBD1 (6 bases). This CDR3 contains 12 residues. The V end lost 4 bases, the J end lost 10 bases, and 16 bases lay between the germline ends. CDR1 SQVTM and CDR2 ANQGSEA come from the germline V gene. CDR3 sequence reads: CSVGTNRDPYTF. The CDR3 DNA follows: TGCAGCGTTGGCACTAACAGGGATCCCTACACCTTC. Variable domain in full (rest from reference TRBV29-1 and TRBJ1-2): SAVISQKPSRDICQRGTSLTIQCQVDSQVTMMFWYRQQPGQSLTLIATANQGSEATYESGFVIDKFPISRPNLTFSTLTVSNMSPEDSSIYLCSVGTNRDPYTFGSGTRLTVV.

The chain has TRBV5-6 and TRBJ2-5; D is ambiguous. The V end was cut by 4 bases, the J end by 5 bases, with 9 bases between. CDR3 length equals 12 residues. CDR1 and CDR2 (germline): SGHDT, YYEEEE. CDR3 residues: CASSELEETQYF. The CDR3 DNA sequence: TGTGCCAGCAGCGAGTTAGAGGAGACCCAGTACTTC.

The chain uses TRBV7-2 and TRBJ2-7; a weak D match, TRBD2 (6 bases). Germline V gene sequence: CDR1 SGHTA, CDR2 FQGNSA. Trimming removed 0 bases at V and 6 bases at J, with 12 bases between. The CDR3 has 14 amino acids. As DNA, the CDR3 is TGTGCCAGCAGCTTAGCGGTGTTGGGGGGCGAGCAGTACTTC. Translating gives CASSLAVLGGEQYF.

This sequence joins TRBV18 and TRBJ1-5; D is perhaps TRBD1 (6 bases). V shed 6 bases and J shed 7 bases, with 19 bases lying between them. Per the germline V gene, CDR1 is KGHSH and CDR2 is LQKENI. This CDR3 is 15 amino acids long. The CDR3 DNA is TGTGCCAGCTCTCCCCGAGGGGGAAGGGACCAGCCCCAGCATTTT. It translates to CASSPRGGRDQPQHF.

The gene calls are TRBV5-5 and TRBJ2-7; D is unresolved. The CDR3 loop spans 13 amino acids. Trimming left V 4 bases short and J 4 bases short, with 12 bases between. Per germline, CDR1 SGHKS and CDR2 YYEKEE (reference sequence). The CDR3 sequence: CASSPPRSYEQYF. The CDR3 DNA is TGTGCCAGCAGCCCCCCGCGCTCATACGAGCAGTACTTC.

The genes are TRBV15 and TRBJ2-5, with 8 bases aligning to TRBD2. Germline CDR1 reads LNHNV; CDR2 reads YYDKDF (reference sequence). The CDR3 spans 14 residues. V shed 7 bases, J shed 4 bases, and the junction held 8 bases outside the gene matches. The CDR3 reads CATKTAGEGETQYF. Written as DNA, the CDR3 is TGTGCCACCAAGACAGCGGGGGAGGGAGAGACCCAGTACTTC.

This sequence joins TRBV7-2 and TRBJ1-1; 8 nucleotides align to TRBD1. The V gene's germline CDR1 is SGHTA and CDR2 FQGNSA. The CDR3 is 13 amino acids. The trim removed 5 bases at V and 6 bases at J, leaving 5 bases unmatched. The CDR3 protein is CASSPDRAAEAFF. The CDR3 region has the DNA TGTGCCAGCAGCCCGGACAGGGCAGCTGAAGCTTTCTTT.

The count of this clone is one. This chain joins TRBV3-1 (or the pseudogene TRBV3-2) and TRBJ2-3, with 8 bases aligning to TRBD1. Germline CDR1 and CDR2: LGHDT and YNNKEL (reference sequence). The CDR3 runs to 15 residues. Trimming at V came to 1 base and at J to 3 bases, leaving 3 bases not matched to a gene. CDR3 coding DNA: TGTGCCAGCAGCCAAGGGACAGGGCAAACAGATACGCAGTATTTT. Protein sequence: CASSQGTGQTDTQYF.